A single sample gave rise to the 26 T cell receptor beta chains below, sequenced in a study of blood T cell repertoires in COVID-19. Some clones are missing from TCRdb's copy, which holds only in-frame ones; the method was immunoSEQ multiplex PCR. The table shows 150,000 to 190,000 clones, with around 80% occurring only once. Sequencing was done on a sample of PBMCs or T cells enriched from blood (not recorded which). These receptors were taken from a man aged 50-59 years who had recovered from COVID-19.

This chain joins TRBV4-1 and TRBJ2-7; no clear D. CDR1 MGHRA and CDR2 YSYEKL come from the germline V gene. The CDR3 runs to 15 residues. The ends were cut back, 0 bases at V and 1 base at J, with 10 bases in the middle. The CDR3 is CASSQEPRRSYEQYF. In DNA, the CDR3 is TGCGCCAGCAGCCAAGAGCCCCGCAGGTCCTACGAGCAGTACTTC.

The chain couples TRBV7-3 to TRBJ1-6, with 8 positions matching TRBD1. This CDR3 region has 15 residues. In germline, CDR1 is SGHTA, CDR2 FQGTGA. With 1 base clipped from V and 7 bases from J, the junction kept 3 bases outside the gene matches. Here the CDR3 reads CASSLKDRENSPLHF. In DNA, the CDR3 is TGTGCCAGCAGCTTAAAGGACAGGGAGAATTCACCCCTCCACTTT.

Remarks on this clone: This CDR3 is also generated by other DNA sequences in the sample. The J gene is TRBJ1-1, the V gene TRBV29-1; TRBD1 matches at 7 bases. The CDR3 covers 12 residues. The V gene's germline CDR1 is SQVTM and CDR2 ANQGSEA. The junction had 3 bases not matched to a gene; V was cut back by 7 bases and J by 1 base. CDR3 in DNA: TGCAGCGCACGACAGGGGAACACTGAAGCTTTCTTT. It specifies CSARQGNTEAFF.

This clone appeared a single time. The V and J genes are TRBV25-1 and TRBJ1-5; TRBD1 might be the D (6 bases). V lost 4 bases and J 9 bases, leaving 13 bases between the germline ends. The length of the CDR3 is 13 residues. Germline values: CDR1 MGHDK, CDR2 SYGVNS. CDR3 sequence (DNA): TGTGCCAGCAGTGTTACTACAGGGTCGCCCCAGCATTTT. Protein: CASSVTTGSPQHF.

The CDR3 sequence is CASSEHARGGTDTQYF. CDR3 nucleotides: TGTGCCAGCAGTGAGCACGCTCGCGGGGGCACAGATACGCAGTATTTT. This chain connects TRBV6-4 to TRBJ2-3; weak D call: TRBD2 (6 bases). V was cut by 3 bases and J by 1 base, with 14 bases left in between. CDR1 and CDR2 from the germline V gene are MRHNA and SNTAGT. This CDR3 is 16 amino acids long.

This chain uses TRBV5-1 with TRBJ2-7; TRBD2 matches 7 bases. The CDR3 is 16 amino acids. Germline CDR1 reads SGHRS; CDR2 reads YFSETQ. With V trimmed by 0 bases and J by 5 bases, 11 bases remained unmatched. The CDR3 region is CASSLVETSFRDEQYF. CDR3 DNA: TGCGCCAGCAGCTTGGTTGAGACTAGCTTTCGCGACGAGCAGTACTTC. Based on the CDR3 plus reference TRBV5-1 and TRBJ2-7, the full variable domain is KAGVTQTPRYLIKTRGQQVTLSCSPISGHRSVSWYQQTPGQGLQFLFEYFSETQRNKGNFPGRFSGRQFSNSRSEMNVSTLELGDSALYLCASSLVETSFRDEQYFGPGTRLTVT.

This clone was seen a few times. The CDR3 DNA sequence: TGTGCCAGCAGCTTAGATGGGACAGTCGGGTATGGCTACACCTTC. Protein sequence: CASSLDGTVGYGYTF. V usage is TRBV7-9 and J usage is TRBJ1-2; 7 positions match TRBD1. Trimming at V came to 1 base and at J to 5 bases, leaving 7 bases not matched to a gene. From germline, CDR1 is SEHNR and CDR2 FQNEAQ (reference sequence). The CDR3 is 15 amino acids.

This rearrangement joins TRBV27 to TRBJ1-6; 12 nucleotides align to TRBD1. J gave up 11 bases and V 5 bases, and 7 bases lay outside the gene matches. CDR1 and CDR2 (germline): MNHEY, SMNVEV (reference sequence). The CDR3 totals 15 residues. The CDR3 sequence is CASSPGTGGYAPLHF. For the CDR3, the DNA is TGTGCCAGCAGTCCCGGGACAGGGGGCTACGCACCCCTCCACTTT.

The rearrangement links TRBV11-1 to TRBJ2-3, with a possible D match to TRBD2 (5 bases). The germline V and J ends were trimmed by 4 bases and 7 bases, with 9 bases remaining between them. The CDR3 length is 12 residues. Germline CDR1 and CDR2: SGHAT and FQDESV (reference sequence). DNA of the CDR3: TGTGCCAGCAGCTCTAGCTTGCATACGCAGTATTTT. Its translation: CASSSSLHTQYF.

The chain's CDR3 is CASSYRGISTDTQYF. CDR3 sequence (DNA): TGTGCCAGCAGTTATAGGGGTATCAGCACAGATACGCAGTATTTT. The chain employs TRBV6-5 and TRBJ2-3, with D perhaps TRBD1 (5 bases). Germline-derived CDR1 and CDR2 are MNHEY and SVGAGI. V lost 3 bases and J 0 bases, leaving 10 bases between the germline ends. The CDR3 contains 15 residues.

V gene TRBV3-1 (or the pseudogene TRBV3-2) combines with J gene TRBJ2-7; 9 bases map to TRBD1. With 0 bases clipped from V and 5 bases from J, the junction kept 5 bases outside the gene matches. The CDR3 loop spans 15 amino acids. The germline CDR1 and CDR2 sequences are LGHDT and YNNKEL (reference sequence). In DNA, the CDR3 is TGTGCCAGCAGCCAAGACGGGACAGGGTCCCACGAGCAGTACTTC. This encodes CASSQDGTGSHEQYF.

V usage is TRBV7-8 and J usage is TRBJ2-3, with D uncertain. CDR1 and CDR2 from the germline V gene are SGHVS and FQNEAQ. V lost 1 base to trimming and J lost 1 base, with 3 bases between them. CDR3 length equals 13 residues. CDR3 bases: TGTGCCAGCAGCTTAGTAGGCACAGATACGCAGTATTTT. Protein sequence: CASSLVGTDTQYF.

The sample holds one count of this clone. The chain uses TRBV10-3 and TRBJ2-1; 9 positions agree with TRBD1. Germline CDR1 is ENHRY and CDR2 is SYGVKD. The CDR3 runs to 15 residues. V dropped 0 bases and J dropped 8; count of bases not matched to a gene: 5. This CDR3 reads CAISESGQGFHEQFF. The CDR3 bases are TGTGCCATCAGTGAGTCGGGACAGGGATTCCATGAGCAGTTCTTC.

J is TRBJ2-3 and V is TRBV4-1; 9 nucleotides line up with TRBD2. J lost 6 bases, V lost 4 bases, and 8 bases had no gene match. CDR3 length: 15 residues. From germline, CDR1 is MGHRA and CDR2 YSYEKL. CDR3 DNA sequence: TGCGCCAGCAGCCCAGCGGGGGGCCTAGGGGATACGCAGTATTTT. It yields the protein CASSPAGGLGDTQYF.

The V and J genes are TRBV2 and TRBJ2-3, with 10 bases aligning to TRBD2. V lost 4 bases, J lost 3 bases, and 1 base stayed unmatched. From germline, CDR1 is SNHLY and CDR2 FYNNEI. The CDR3 has 14 residues. CDR3 DNA sequence: TGTGCCAGCAGTGTTAGCGGGGGGACAGATACGCAGTATTTT. This gives the protein CASSVSGGTDTQYF.

The V gene is TRBV5-4, the J gene TRBJ1-3, with a possible D match to TRBD1 (5 bases). This CDR3 is 17 amino acids long. The germline V gene has CDR1 SGHNT and CDR2 YYREEE (reference sequence). V was cut by 4 bases and J by 1 base, with 18 bases left in between. The CDR3 region is CASSRRREEKSGNTIYF. The DNA of the CDR3 is TGTGCCAGCAGCAGGCGCAGGGAGGAAAAGTCTGGAAACACCATATATTTT.

The genes are TRBV2 and TRBJ1-2, with 9 bases fitting TRBD1. Germline trimming cut 3 bases from V and 7 bases from J; bases unmatched to any gene: 9. The CDR3 length is 15 residues. Germline V gives CDR1 SNHLY, CDR2 FYNNEI. The CDR3 is CASSDNSGTGFGYTF. Written as DNA, the CDR3 is TGTGCCAGCAGTGACAATTCCGGGACAGGGTTTGGCTACACCTTC.

This clone came up once. The chain couples TRBV2 to TRBJ1-2; D may be TRBD1 (6 bases). Germline CDR1 SNHLY, CDR2 FYNNEI. Trimming took 6 bases from V and 2 from J, leaving 10 bases between them. There are 13 residues in the CDR3. The CDR3 is CASRDSRNYGYTF. Written as DNA, the CDR3 is TGTGCCAGCAGGGACAGCAGAAACTATGGCTACACCTTC.

The rearrangement links TRBV20-1 to TRBJ2-3; the D gene is possibly TRBD2 (6 bases). The V end was cut by 3 bases, the J end by 2 bases, with 12 bases between. This CDR3 contains 14 residues. CDR1 is DFQATT and CDR2 is SNEGSKA in the germline V gene (reference sequence). The CDR3 DNA reads TGCAGTGCTAGTCGGGGACTCCTCACAGATACGCAGTATTTT. Protein sequence: CSASRGLLTDTQYF.

The chain uses TRBV5-4 and TRBJ2-5, with a weak D call TRBD1 (5 bases). V was pared by 0 bases and J by 2 bases, with 11 bases between. The CDR3 extends over 15 amino acids. From germline, CDR1 is SGHNT and CDR2 YYREEE (reference sequence). CDR3: CASSLERQRQETQYF. The DNA of the CDR3 is TGTGCCAGCAGCTTGGAGCGACAGAGACAAGAGACCCAGTACTTC.

V is TRBV13 and J is TRBJ1-4, with D unclear. CDR3 length: 15 residues. From germline, CDR1 is PRHDT and CDR2 FYEKMQ (reference sequence). Trimming cost V 5 bases and J 0 bases, with 10 bases left between them. The CDR3 nucleotides read TGTGCCAGCAGCCGCAACGGTGCAACTAATGAAAAACTGTTTTTT. It specifies CASSRNGATNEKLFF.

V is TRBV14 and J is TRBJ2-3; D is perhaps TRBD1 (6 bases). Deletions cut 4 bases from V and 7 bases from J, with 9 bases between. Germline V lookup: CDR1 SGHDN, CDR2 FVKESK. The CDR3 runs to 12 residues. CDR3 sequence reads: CASSPQGNTQYF. CDR3 in DNA: TGTGCCAGCAGCCCCCAGGGGAATACGCAGTATTTT.

V and J are TRBV6-5 and TRBJ1-6, with a possible D match to TRBD1 (6 bases). Germline loops: CDR1 MNHEY, CDR2 SVGAGI. The CDR3 is 14 amino acids. Trimming removed 7 bases from V and 7 bases from J, with 14 bases in between. CDR3 amino acids: CASKTGLANSPLHF. The CDR3 coding sequence is TGTGCCAGCAAAACAGGGTTGGCGAATTCACCCCTCCACTTT.

Here the CDR3 reads CASSPTPGQGFGKSSYNEQFF. DNA for the CDR3: TGTGCCAGCAGCCCTACACCGGGACAGGGTTTTGGAAAGAGCTCCTACAATGAGCAGTTCTTC. This rearrangement joins TRBV14 to TRBJ2-1, with TRBD1 matching over 9 bases. Trimming took 4 bases from V and 0 from J; bases not matched to a gene: 19. The length of the CDR3 is 21 residues. Germline V gene sequence: CDR1 SGHDN, CDR2 FVKESK.

The V and J genes are TRBV4-2 and TRBJ1-1; D remains unclear. The CDR3 covers 12 residues. The V gene's germline CDR1 is LGHNA and CDR2 YNFKEQ. The ends were cut back, 0 bases at V and 3 bases at J, with 2 bases in the middle. The CDR3 is CASSQDDTEAFF. CDR3 in DNA: TGTGCCAGCAGCCAAGACGACACTGAAGCTTTCTTT.

This clone has just a few counts. The genes are TRBV15 and TRBJ1-4; 10 bases fit TRBD1. Germline CDR1 and CDR2: LNHNV and YYDKDF (reference sequence). Trimming removed 0 bases from V and 4 bases from J; junction bases left unmatched: 2. This CDR3 region has 16 residues. CDR3 DNA: TGTGCCACCAGCAGAGATCGGACAGGGGGTAATGAAAAACTGTTTTTT. Translated: CATSRDRTGGNEKLFF.